This passage covers 27 T cell receptor beta chains from one sample sequenced in a study of T cell clones after liver transplantation. Only in-frame clones appear in the TCRdb table, and some are missing; sequencing was by immunoSEQ multiplex PCR. Among some 11,000 clones listed, 74% were seen once. The sequenced sample was CD8+ T cells from blood, obtained at the 22-month timepoint. All receptors come from a human patient who received a liver transplant. The T cells may come from the graft donor.

The J gene is TRBJ2-1, the V gene TRBV7-9, with 10 bases matching TRBD2. This CDR3 contains 13 residues. The V gene end was trimmed by 5 bases and the J gene end by 10 bases; junction bases not matched to a gene: 5. Germline V gene lookup returns CDR1 SEHNR and CDR2 FQNEAQ (reference sequence). CDR3 nucleotide sequence: TGTGCCAGCAGCAGGGGTAGCGGGGGGGAGCAGTTCTTC. This encodes CASSRGSGGEQFF.

The rearrangement links TRBV6-6 to TRBJ2-7, with 9 bases aligning to TRBD1. The CDR3 runs to 14 residues. Germline values: CDR1 MNHNY, CDR2 SVGAGI (reference sequence). Trimming took 4 bases from V and 5 from J; bases not matched to a gene: 6. CDR3 region: CASSSRDRVHEQYF. The CDR3 bases are TGTGCCAGCAGTTCCAGGGACAGGGTCCACGAGCAGTACTTC.

V and J are TRBV27 and TRBJ1-5; D is ambiguous. The length of the CDR3 is 15 residues. V was clipped by 7 bases and J by 1 base, with 14 bases between them. Germline CDR1 MNHEY, CDR2 SMNVEV (reference sequence). CDR3 sequence reads: CASMGRLGSNQPQHF. As DNA, the CDR3 is TGTGCCAGCATGGGGAGGCTTGGGAGCAATCAGCCCCAGCATTTT.

The chain uses TRBV10-3 and TRBJ2-3, with 8 bases aligning to TRBD2. J lost 5 bases, V lost 3 bases, and 7 bases had no gene match. CDR3 length: 15 residues. Germline assignment: CDR1 ENHRY and CDR2 SYGVKD. CDR3 amino acids: CAISEAGGAGDTQYF. For the CDR3, the DNA is TGTGCCATCAGTGAAGCCGGGGGGGCGGGAGATACGCAGTATTTT.

Concerning this clone: Germline and junction disagree at one end, which may indicate a read error. The V and J genes are TRBV7-2 and TRBJ2-7; TRBD2 matches 8 bases. From germline, CDR1 is SGHTA and CDR2 FQGNSA. The CDR3 sequence is 14 residues long. CDR3 sequence reads: CASSVAGITYEQYF. The CDR3 coding sequence is TGTGCCAGCAGCGTAGCGGGGATAACCTACGAGCAGTACTTC.

This clone was seen only a few times. The chain links TRBV5-4 to TRBJ2-1; TRBD1 aligns across 8 bases. Trimming removed 3 bases from V and 8 bases from J; junction bases left unmatched: 7. CDR1 is SGHNT, CDR2 YYREEE, per germline (reference sequence). The length of the CDR3 is 14 residues. The CDR3 sequence: CASSSRQGRDEQFF. The DNA for the CDR3 is TGTGCCAGCAGCTCCCGACAGGGGCGAGATGAGCAGTTCTTC.

This clone was picked up one time. CDR3 in amino acids: CASSLEGLGRTQYF. DNA for the CDR3: TGTGCCAGCAGTTTGGAGGGACTAGGAAGGACGCAGTATTTT. The chain carries TRBV28 and TRBJ2-3; 8 bases fit TRBD2. The trim removed 3 bases at V and 9 bases at J, leaving 8 bases unmatched. This CDR3 spans 14 amino acids. Germline V lookup: CDR1 MDHEN, CDR2 SYDVKM.

The V call is TRBV4-3, the J call TRBJ2-7, with D possibly matching TRBD1 (6 bases). With 3 bases removed from V and 3 bases from J, the gap between germline ends came to 15 bases. Per the germline V gene, CDR1 is LGHNA and CDR2 is YSLEER. The CDR3 totals 15 residues. CDR3 protein: CASSQAQGLHYEQYF. The CDR3 DNA follows: TGCGCCAGCAGCCAGGCACAGGGCCTTCACTACGAGCAGTACTTC.

V is TRBV2 and J is TRBJ1-3; D call uncertain. V was clipped by 1 base and J by 5 bases, with 9 bases between them. The CDR3 covers 14 residues. Per germline, CDR1 SNHLY and CDR2 FYNNEI. The CDR3 here is CASSEVASRNTIYF. CDR3 DNA: TGTGCCAGCAGTGAAGTCGCATCCCGAAACACCATATATTTT.

The rearrangement uses TRBV19 and TRBJ2-5; D may correspond to TRBD1 or TRBD2 (5 bases each). From germline, CDR1 is LNHDA and CDR2 SQIVND (reference sequence). Trimming pared 3 bases from V and 5 bases from J, leaving 10 bases between. The CDR3 sequence is 13 residues long. This chain's CDR3 is CASSINWGETQYF. The CDR3 DNA sequence: TGTGCCAGTAGTATTAACTGGGGGGAGACCCAGTACTTC.

The chain recombines TRBV6-1 with TRBJ1-1; no definite D call. The V gene's germline CDR1 is MNHNS and CDR2 SASEGT. The CDR3 contains 13 residues. The V end lost 2 bases, the J end lost 3 bases, and 7 bases lay between the germline ends. CDR3 protein: CASSELAHTEAFF. CDR3 nucleotide sequence: TGTGCCAGCAGTGAACTTGCCCACACTGAAGCTTTCTTT.

The chain recombines TRBV27 with TRBJ1-1, with D possibly TRBD1 on 6 matching bases. CDR1 and CDR2 from the germline V gene are MNHEY and SMNVEV (reference sequence). The CDR3 loop spans 14 amino acids. V was pared by 0 bases and J by 7 bases, with 12 bases between. In nucleotides, the CDR3 is TGTGCCAGCAGTTTATCAGGGGGGGACGGTGAAGCTTTCTTT. This translates into CASSLSGGDGEAFF.

J is TRBJ2-1 and V is TRBV21-1; the D segment call TRBD2 is taken from the table without a DNA check. TRBV21-1 has pseudogene status. The CDR3 sequence is 17 residues long. CDR3 nucleotide sequence: TGTGCCAGCAGACCAAACTTAGCTACCCATTCCGACAATGAGCAGTTCTTC. Protein: CASRPNLATHSDNEQFF.

This clone showed up just a few times. The chain is built from TRBV4-2 and TRBJ2-3; TRBD1 might be the D (6 bases). The CDR3 has 15 residues. Germline CDR1 reads LGHNA; CDR2 reads YNFKEQ. Trimming took 0 bases from V and 4 from J, leaving 11 bases between them. CDR3 sequence (DNA): TGTGCCAGCAGCCAAGAGGGGGCAAGTTCAGATACGCAGTATTTT. Residues: CASSQEGASSDTQYF.

This clone was counted between two and nine times. The chain joins TRBV28 to TRBJ1-5; D is unresolved. There are 16 residues in the CDR3. V lost 7 bases to trimming and J lost 7 bases, with 23 bases between them. Germline-derived CDR1 and CDR2 are MDHEN and SYDVKM. CDR3 amino acids: CASISTRYGRGQPQHF. The CDR3 region has the DNA TGTGCCAGCATAAGCACCCGGTACGGTCGCGGGCAGCCCCAGCATTTT.

The rearrangement joins TRBV13 to TRBJ2-5; D possibly corresponds to TRBD1 (5 bases). Trimming shortened V by 3 bases and J by 2 bases, and 16 bases separated the two germline ends. The CDR3 extends over 16 amino acids. Germline assignment: CDR1 PRHDT and CDR2 FYEKMQ (reference sequence). CDR3 DNA sequence: TGTGCCAGCAGCTTTCGGGCTAGGGGTCCACAAGAGACCCAGTACTTC. Protein sequence: CASSFRARGPQETQYF.

The DNA for the CDR3 is TGTGCCAGCAGTTTACGGCCGGGACAGGGGTGGAACACTGAAGCTTTCTTT. Translation: CASSLRPGQGWNTEAFF. The J gene is TRBJ1-1, the V gene TRBV27; 10 bases map to TRBD1. Germline CDR1 and CDR2: MNHEY and SMNVEV (reference sequence). V was clipped by 2 bases and J by 1 base; unmatched bases: 7. The CDR3 is made up of 17 amino acids.

The chain joins TRBV5-6 to TRBJ2-7; 10 nucleotides match TRBD1. Germline V lookup: CDR1 SGHDT, CDR2 YYEEEE. The junction had 7 bases not matched to a gene; V was cut back by 4 bases and J by 3 bases. This CDR3 is 15 amino acids long. Here the CDR3 DNA reads TGTGCCAGCAGCGGAACCGGGACAGGGGTCTACGAGCAGTACTTC. This codes for CASSGTGTGVYEQYF.

The chain employs TRBV4-3 and TRBJ2-7; the match to TRBD2 covers 10 bases. CDR1 and CDR2 (germline): LGHNA, YSLEER. The trim removed 3 bases at V and 3 bases at J, leaving 2 bases unmatched. The CDR3 consists of 14 residues. CDR3 DNA: TGCGCCAGCAGCCAGGCTAGCGGGAGCTACGAGCAGTACTTC. Translation: CASSQASGSYEQYF.

This clone showed up just once. The chain combines TRBV4-2 with TRBJ1-1, with TRBD1 matching over 9 bases. With V trimmed by 0 bases and J by 4 bases, 3 bases remained unmatched. The length of the CDR3 is 15 residues. The germline gives CDR1 LGHNA, CDR2 YNFKEQ. In DNA, the CDR3 is TGTGCCAGCAGCCAAGAAAGACAGGGGGGCACTGAAGCTTTCTTT. The encoded protein is CASSQERQGGTEAFF.

The J gene is TRBJ2-1, the V gene TRBV6-4, with a weak D call TRBD2 (6 bases). V lost 3 bases and J 7 bases, leaving 16 bases between the germline ends. The CDR3 contains 15 residues. In germline, CDR1 is MRHNA, CDR2 SNTAGT. The CDR3 is CASSEGGSGENEQFF. CDR3 coding DNA: TGTGCCAGCAGTGAGGGTGGTAGCGGCGAGAATGAGCAGTTCTTC.

This clone was seen more than once but under ten times. The V and J genes are TRBV4-1 and TRBJ1-3; D may be TRBD1 (6 bases). The length of the CDR3 is 13 residues. V was clipped by 6 bases and J by 3 bases, with 9 bases between them. Germline V lookup: CDR1 MGHRA, CDR2 YSYEKL. This CDR3 reads CASRQGVGNTIYF. CDR3 DNA sequence: TGCGCCAGCAGACAGGGTGTTGGAAACACCATATATTTT.

V usage is TRBV6-6 and J usage is TRBJ1-2, with D perhaps TRBD1 (5 bases). Trimming removed 5 bases at V and 4 bases at J, with 8 bases between. The CDR3 length is 12 residues. The V gene's germline CDR1 is MNHNY and CDR2 SVGAGI (reference sequence). CDR3 sequence: CASSPGPYGYTF. Here the CDR3 DNA reads TGTGCCAGCAGTCCAGGGCCCTATGGCTACACCTTC.

The rearrangement joins TRBV28 to TRBJ2-5; D remains ambiguous. Germline V gene lookup returns CDR1 MDHEN and CDR2 SYDVKM. This CDR3 has 14 amino acids. V lost 2 bases, J lost 4 bases, and 11 bases lay in between. CDR3 loop: CASSLARSGETQYF. The CDR3 DNA reads as TGTGCCAGCAGTTTAGCCAGGAGTGGAGAGACCCAGTACTTC. The full variable domain, its missing parts supplied by reference TRBV28 and TRBJ2-5, is DVKVTQSSRYLVKRTGEKVFLECVQDMDHENMFWYRQDPGLGLRLIYFSYDVKMKEKGDIPEGYSVSREKKERFSLILESASTNQTSMYLCASSLARSGETQYFGPGTRLLVL.

The chain joins TRBV7-3 to TRBJ2-7, with TRBD1 matching 8 bases. Germline assignment: CDR1 SGHTA and CDR2 FQGTGA. The junction had 5 bases not matched to a gene; V was cut back by 6 bases and J by 4 bases. The CDR3 spans 13 residues. This CDR3 is CASSSDRGYEQYF. The DNA of the CDR3 is TGTGCCAGCAGTTCCGACAGGGGTTACGAGCAGTACTTC. The whole variable domain, filled in from reference TRBV7-3 and TRBJ2-7, reads GAGVSQTPSNKVTEKGKYVELRCDPISGHTALYWYRQSLGQGPEFLIYFQGTGAADDSGLPNDRFFAVRPEGSVSTLKIQRTERGDSAVYLCASSSDRGYEQYFGPGTRLTVT.

Only a few counts were recorded for this clone. J is TRBJ2-3 and V is TRBV6-4, with 11 bases matching TRBD2. Germline values: CDR1 MRHNA, CDR2 SNTAGT. The CDR3 is 16 residues long. With V trimmed by 0 bases and J by 4 bases, 3 bases remained unmatched. Written as DNA, the CDR3 is TGTGCCAGCAGTGACTCTAGCGGGGGGGCCGCAGATACGCAGTATTTT. This encodes CASSDSSGGAADTQYF.

This clone was picked up a small number of times. This sequence joins TRBV6-4 and TRBJ1-1, with TRBD1 matching over 8 bases. The V and J ends lost 5 bases and 1 base, in that order; junction bases with no gene match: 3. CDR3 size: 14 residues. Germline CDR1 reads MRHNA; CDR2 reads SNTAGT. The CDR3 region has the DNA TGTGCCAGCAGTCCAGGGGGCGAGAACACTGAAGCTTTCTTT. Its protein product is CASSPGGENTEAFF.